This T cell receptor beta chain was identified during a study of T cell responses to AZD1222 COVID-19 vaccine. Overall study findings and caveats: Regions 160-218 and 743-854 held dominance among vaccine-associated CD4 TCRs, which spanned spike.

As concerns this clone: Its target is not known.

Only in-frame clones appear in the TCRdb table, and some are missing; sequencing was by immunoSEQ multiplex PCR. Found here are about 270,000 clones, almost 95% of them singletons; the top ten hold around 0.58%. The TCR comes from an adult who received the AZD1222 COVID-19 vaccine. The input for sequencing was peripheral blood, taken 28 days after the second AZD1222 dose.

The CDR3 DNA reads TGTGCCAGCAGCCTCCCCACAGGGGCGGGAGAGACCCAGTACTTC. It encodes CASSLPTGAGETQYF. The rearrangement uses TRBV7-9 and TRBJ2-5; 7 nucleotides align to TRBD1. Germline-derived CDR1 and CDR2 are SEHNR and FQNEAQ (reference sequence). Unmatched junction bases numbered 10, after V lost 5 bases and J lost 4 bases. CDR3 length: 15 residues.